The sequence of this T cell receptor (beta chain) was determined in a study of T cells after yellow fever vaccination. In this sample, this clonotype turned up many times. TCRdb ran MiXCR on the 5' RACE reads and lists one entry per CDR3 protein. Counted here are some 110,000 distinct CDR3 sequences, 8.4% occurring once; the ten biggest clones make up 25%. The sequenced sample was CD8+ T cells sorted from PBMCs, obtained 45 days after the yellow fever booster vaccination. The source is a man aged 25-40 years who received the YFV17D yellow fever vaccine.

CDR3 loop: CASSLATFSEAFF. In DNA form, the CDR3 reads TGCGCCAGCAGCTTGGCAACCTTCTCTGAAGCTTTCTTT. V usage is TRBV5-1 and J usage is TRBJ1-1, with D unclear. The ends were cut back, 0 bases at V and 6 bases at J, with 9 bases in the middle. This CDR3 comprises 13 residues. In germline, CDR1 is SGHRS, CDR2 YFSETQ.